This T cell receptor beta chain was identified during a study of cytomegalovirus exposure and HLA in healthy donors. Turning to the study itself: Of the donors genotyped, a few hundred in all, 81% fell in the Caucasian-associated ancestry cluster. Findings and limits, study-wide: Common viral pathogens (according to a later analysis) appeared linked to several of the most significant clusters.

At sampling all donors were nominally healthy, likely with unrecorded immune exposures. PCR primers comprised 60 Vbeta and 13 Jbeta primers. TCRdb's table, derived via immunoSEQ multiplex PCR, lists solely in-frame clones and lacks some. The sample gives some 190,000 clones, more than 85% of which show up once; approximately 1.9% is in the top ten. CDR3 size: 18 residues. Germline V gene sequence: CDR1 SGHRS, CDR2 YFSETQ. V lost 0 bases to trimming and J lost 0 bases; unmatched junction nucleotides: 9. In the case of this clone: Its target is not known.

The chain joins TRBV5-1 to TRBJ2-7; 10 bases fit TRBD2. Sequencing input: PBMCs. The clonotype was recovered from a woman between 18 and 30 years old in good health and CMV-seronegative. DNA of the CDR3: TGCGCCAGCAGCTTGGCCGGAAGCGGGAGGGTTGGCTCCTACGAGCAGTACTTC. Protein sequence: CASSLAGSGRVGSYEQYF. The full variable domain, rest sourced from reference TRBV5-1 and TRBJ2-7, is KAGVTQTPRYLIKTRGQQVTLSCSPISGHRSVSWYQQTPGQGLQFLFEYFSETQRNKGNFPGRFSGRQFSNSRSEMNVSTLELGDSALYLCASSLAGSGRVGSYEQYFGPGTRLTVT.